This TCR beta chain was sequenced in a study of blood T cell repertoires in COVID-19. Background on the study: Sources were T cells, B-cell-depleted T cells, or PBMCs; the material itself was cDNA or gDNA.

Losses at the gene ends were 3 bases for V and 8 bases for J; bases not matched to a gene: 9. The CDR3 length is 14 residues. CDR1 and CDR2 (germline): SGHNT, YYREEE (reference sequence). This clone was found once. In the original processing: Amplification from reference gene primers served as the basis for estimated nucleated cell counts. The method was immunoSEQ multiplex PCR; TCRdb's version includes in-frame clones alone and lacks a portion of them. Clone size and V and J calls were adopted from that table, with D and trimming inferred from the DNA. The table records a few hundred thousand clones, 65% to 85% of them present only once.

The V and J genes are TRBV5-4 and TRBJ2-5; 8 nucleotides align to TRBD2. The material sequenced was peripheral blood. This TCR came from a human donor in a cohort sampled during active COVID-19. The CDR3 is CASSSTRGGDTQYF. The CDR3 DNA reads as TGTGCCAGCAGCTCGACCCGGGGGGGGGATACCCAGTACTTC.